A single sample gave rise to the 18 T cell receptor beta chains below, sequenced in a study of blood T cell repertoires in COVID-19. Assay: immunoSEQ multiplex PCR; the TCRdb copy retains only in-frame clones and omits some. The table includes some 220,000 clones, 84% detected once. The sample comprised peripheral blood. Receptor source: a woman of 80 years or more with active or convalescent COVID-19.

The chain joins TRBV4-3 to TRBJ2-5; the match to TRBD2 covers 9 bases. The germline V gene encodes CDR1 LGHNA and CDR2 YSLEER. This CDR3 is 16 amino acids long. The junction had 8 bases not matched to a gene; V was cut back by 4 bases and J by 2 bases. CDR3 sequence (DNA): TGCGCCAGCAGCCTGACGTGGGCGGGAGGGCAAGAGACCCAGTACTTC. Amino acids: CASSLTWAGGQETQYF.

The V call is TRBV5-1, the J call TRBJ2-1; TRBD2 matches at 8 bases. The trim removed 2 bases at V and 0 bases at J, leaving 1 base unmatched. The germline CDR1 and CDR2 sequences are SGHRS and YFSETQ. The CDR3 contains 15 residues. For the CDR3, the DNA is TGCGCCAGCAGCTTTAGCGGGGACTCCTACAATGAGCAGTTCTTC. Its protein is CASSFSGDSYNEQFF.

In this sample, this clone turned up once. This sequence joins TRBV11-3 and TRBJ2-3, with D tentatively TRBD2 (6 bases). This CDR3 has 18 residues. V lost 3 bases and J lost 2, with 21 bases in between. Per the germline V gene, CDR1 is SGHNT and CDR2 is YENEEA. DNA of the CDR3: TGTGCCAGCAGCTTGGCCTTACTAGCTAGAGCTCACACAGATACGCAGTATTTT. Translating gives CASSLALLARAHTDTQYF.

This clone was recorded once. The V gene is TRBV10-3, the J gene TRBJ2-7, with 7 bases aligning to TRBD1. The CDR3 is 12 amino acids. V shed 6 bases, J shed 6 bases, and the junction held 5 bases outside the gene matches. Germline V gene data show CDR1 as ENHRY and CDR2 as SYGVKD. The CDR3 reads CAISPGTAEQYF. DNA of the CDR3: TGTGCCATCAGCCCCGGGACAGCCGAGCAGTACTTC.

The CDR3 loop is CATSAGGGEFQETQYF. DNA of the CDR3: TGTGCCACCAGCGCCGGAGGCGGGGAGTTTCAAGAGACCCAGTACTTC. The rearrangement links TRBV15 to TRBJ2-5, with D possibly being TRBD2 (6 bases). CDR1 and CDR2 from the germline V gene are LNHNV and YYDKDF (reference sequence). The CDR3 is 16 amino acids. Trimming removed 5 bases from V and 2 bases from J, with 18 bases in between.

The CDR3 DNA is TGCGCCAGCAGCCCCAGAGCGGGAGTGCTCGAGCAGTACTTC. Translating gives CASSPRAGVLEQYF. The chain combines TRBV5-1 with TRBJ2-7, with TRBD2 matching over 8 bases. V trimming: 4 bases; J trimming: 6 bases; junction bases outside the gene matches: 9. The CDR3 is 14 amino acids. Germline CDR1 is SGHRS and CDR2 is YFSETQ.

The CDR3, as DNA: TGTGCCAGCACTCCTGGGTTGGGTGGGGGACAATGGGGCTACACCTTC. It translates to CASTPGLGGGQWGYTF. The V call is TRBV9, the J call TRBJ1-2, with D perhaps matching TRBD1 (6 bases). This CDR3 has 16 residues. Looked up from germline, CDR1 is SGDLS and CDR2 is YYNGEE. Trimming took 6 bases from V and 8 from J, leaving 26 bases between them.

The chain carries TRBV24-1 and TRBJ2-3, with 7 nucleotides matching TRBD1. CDR3 length equals 15 residues. J was trimmed by 1 base and V by 4 bases; bases with no gene match: 4. In germline, CDR1 is KGHDR, CDR2 SFDVKD. The CDR3 region is CATSDPGTGTDTQYF. CDR3 in DNA: TGTGCCACCAGTGACCCCGGGACAGGCACAGATACGCAGTATTTT.

The genes are TRBV7-9 and TRBJ1-1; D possibly corresponds to TRBD1 (5 bases). The ends were cut back, 3 bases at V and 11 bases at J, with 16 bases in the middle. The germline V gene encodes CDR1 SEHNR and CDR2 FQNEAQ (reference sequence). This CDR3 region has 13 residues. The CDR3, as DNA: TGTGCCAGCAGCTTTCCCGCAGGGAGGAGTGCTTTCTTT. Translation gives CASSFPAGRSAFF.

CDR3 bases: TGCGCCAGCAGCCAAGACGGTCGGAGGAACACTGAAGCTTTCTTT. Encoded protein: CASSQDGRRNTEAFF. The V gene is TRBV4-1, the J gene TRBJ1-1, with unresolved D. The ends were cut back, 0 bases at V and 1 base at J, with 9 bases in the middle. The CDR3 loop spans 15 amino acids. Germline V lookup: CDR1 MGHRA, CDR2 YSYEKL.

V and J are TRBV12-5 and TRBJ2-2; tentatively, D is TRBD1 (6 bases). V was cut by 5 bases and J by 6 bases, with 13 bases left in between. CDR3 length equals 14 residues. The germline CDR1 and CDR2 sequences are LGHNT and FRNRAP. CDR3 bases: TGTGCTAGTGGTAACAGGGTGGGCGCCGGGGAGCTGTTTTTT. Encoded protein: CASGNRVGAGELFF.

The chain couples TRBV4-3 to TRBJ2-3, with D perhaps TRBD2 (6 bases). V was shortened by 0 bases and J by 2 bases, with 18 bases between the two germline ends. The CDR3 has 18 residues. Germline CDR1 and CDR2: LGHNA and YSLEER. CDR3 amino acids: CASSQDSPPGLLTDTQYF. CDR3 sequence (DNA): TGCGCCAGCAGCCAAGATAGTCCCCCGGGACTGCTCACAGATACGCAGTATTTT.

This chain uses TRBV6-5 with TRBJ2-7; possibly TRBD1 for D (6 bases). V lost 7 bases to trimming and J lost 4 bases, with 8 bases between them. The CDR3 runs 11 residues. The germline gives CDR1 MNHEY, CDR2 SVGAGI. The DNA for the CDR3 is TGTGCCAGCACTCAGGGGTACGAGCAGTACTTC. Residues: CASTQGYEQYF.

The chain has TRBV19 and TRBJ2-7, with TRBD2 matching over 8 bases. Trimming removed 3 bases from V and 2 bases from J; junction bases left unmatched: 9. The germline V gene has CDR1 LNHDA and CDR2 SQIVND (reference sequence). The CDR3 has 16 residues. The CDR3 DNA reads TGTGCCAGTAGTATGGTCCCAGCGGGAGAGACCTACGAGCAGTACTTC. It translates to CASSMVPAGETYEQYF.

The chain uses TRBV7-2 and TRBJ2-5; TRBD2 matches at 13 bases. V was clipped by 6 bases and J by 4 bases; unmatched bases: 5. CDR3 size: 15 residues. The germline V gene encodes CDR1 SGHTA and CDR2 FQGNSA. Here the CDR3 reads CASSRTSGRGETQYF. CDR3 DNA sequence: TGTGCCAGCAGTAGGACTAGCGGGAGAGGAGAGACCCAGTACTTC.

CDR3 residues: CASSLGREAYNEQFF. Written as DNA, the CDR3 is TGTGCCAGCAGCTTAGGTCGGGAGGCCTACAATGAGCAGTTCTTC. The chain combines TRBV7-9 with TRBJ2-1, with 7 bases that match TRBD2. This CDR3 contains 15 residues. Germline values: CDR1 SEHNR, CDR2 FQNEAQ (reference sequence). The J segment lost 2 bases and the V segment lost 1 base, leaving 2 bases of the junction unmatched.

The chain couples TRBV19 to TRBJ1-1; 7 nucleotides agree with TRBD1. Germline lookup yields CDR1 LNHDA and CDR2 SQIVND (reference sequence). V lost 2 bases and J lost 6; bases outside the gene matches: 3. CDR3 length: 13 amino acids. The DNA of the CDR3 is TGTGCCAGTAGTATACGACAGGGCCCTGAAGCTTTCTTT. As protein: CASSIRQGPEAFF.

The chain uses TRBV18 and TRBJ2-1; a possible D gene is TRBD1 (5 bases). The CDR3 is 14 amino acids. Germline V gene sequence: CDR1 KGHSH, CDR2 LQKENI. Trimming removed 2 bases at V and 9 bases at J, with 14 bases between. The CDR3 region is CASSPGATGGEQFF. In nucleotides, the CDR3 is TGTGCCAGCTCACCAGGGGCGACGGGTGGTGAGCAGTTCTTC.